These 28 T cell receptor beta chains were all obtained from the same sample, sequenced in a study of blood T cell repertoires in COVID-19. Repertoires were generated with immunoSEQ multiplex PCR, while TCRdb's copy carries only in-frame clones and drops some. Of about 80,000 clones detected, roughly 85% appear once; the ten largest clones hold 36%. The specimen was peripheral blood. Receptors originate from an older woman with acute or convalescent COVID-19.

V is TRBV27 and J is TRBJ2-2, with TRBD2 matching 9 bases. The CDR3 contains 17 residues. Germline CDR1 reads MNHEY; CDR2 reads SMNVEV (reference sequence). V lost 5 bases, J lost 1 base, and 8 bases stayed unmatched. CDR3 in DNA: TGTGCCAGCAGTCCAGACGGACTAGCGAGGAACACCGGGGAGCTGTTTTTT. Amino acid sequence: CASSPDGLARNTGELFF.

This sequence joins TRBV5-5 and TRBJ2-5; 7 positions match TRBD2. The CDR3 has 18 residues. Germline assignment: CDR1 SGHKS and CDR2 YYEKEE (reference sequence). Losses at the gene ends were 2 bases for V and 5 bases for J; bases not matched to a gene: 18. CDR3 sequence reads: CASSFTFGASGGAETQYF. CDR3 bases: TGTGCCAGCAGCTTTACTTTCGGGGCTAGCGGAGGAGCGGAGACCCAGTACTTC.

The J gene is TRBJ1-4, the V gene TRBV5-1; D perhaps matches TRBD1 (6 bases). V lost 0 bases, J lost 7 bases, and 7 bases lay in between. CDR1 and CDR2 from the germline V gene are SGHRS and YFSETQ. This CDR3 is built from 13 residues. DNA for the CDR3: TGCGCCAGCAGCTTGGAAGGGGGTGAAAAACTGTTTTTT. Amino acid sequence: CASSLEGGEKLFF.

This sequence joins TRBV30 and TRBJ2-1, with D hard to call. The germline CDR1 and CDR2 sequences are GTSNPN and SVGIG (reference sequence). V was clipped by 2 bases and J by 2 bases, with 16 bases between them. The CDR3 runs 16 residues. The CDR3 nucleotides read TGTGCCTGGAGTAGGCGCGGTGGCACACCCTACAATGAGCAGTTCTTC. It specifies CAWSRRGGTPYNEQFF.

CDR3 nucleotide sequence: TGTGCCAGCAGCCACACTACACAAGGAATTCGGCCCCTCCACTTT. This encodes CASSHTTQGIRPLHF. The V gene is TRBV7-2, the J gene TRBJ1-6; D unresolved. Deletions cut 5 bases from V and 13 bases from J, with 21 bases between. CDR1 and CDR2 (germline): SGHTA, FQGNSA. This CDR3 has 15 residues. The variable domain in full, with the rest retrieved from reference TRBV7-2 and TRBJ1-6, is GAGVSQSPSNKVTEKGKDVELRCDPISGHTALYWYRQSLGQGLEFLIYFQGNSAPDKSGLPSDRFSAERTGGSVSTLTIQRTQQEDSAVYLCASSHTTQGIRPLHFGNGTRLTVT.

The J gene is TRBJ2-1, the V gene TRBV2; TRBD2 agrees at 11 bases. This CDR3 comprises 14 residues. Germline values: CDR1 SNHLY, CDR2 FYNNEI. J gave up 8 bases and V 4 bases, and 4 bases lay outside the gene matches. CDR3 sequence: CASSGLAGSYEQFF. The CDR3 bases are TGTGCCAGCAGTGGACTAGCGGGGTCCTATGAGCAGTTCTTC.

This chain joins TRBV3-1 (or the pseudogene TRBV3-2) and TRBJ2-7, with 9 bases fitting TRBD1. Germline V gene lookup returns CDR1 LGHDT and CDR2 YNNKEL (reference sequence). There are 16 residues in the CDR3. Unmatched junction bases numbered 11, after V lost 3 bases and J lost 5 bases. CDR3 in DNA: TGTGCCAGCAGCCAGGGGACAGGGCTGTTCCTAGACGAGCAGTACTTC. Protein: CASSQGTGLFLDEQYF.

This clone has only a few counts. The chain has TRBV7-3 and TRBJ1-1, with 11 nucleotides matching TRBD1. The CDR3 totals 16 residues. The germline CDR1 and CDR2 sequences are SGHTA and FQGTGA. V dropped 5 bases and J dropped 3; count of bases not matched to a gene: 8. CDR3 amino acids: CASSPGPDRGHTEAFF. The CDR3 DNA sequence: TGTGCCAGCAGCCCTGGGCCGGACAGGGGGCACACTGAAGCTTTCTTT.

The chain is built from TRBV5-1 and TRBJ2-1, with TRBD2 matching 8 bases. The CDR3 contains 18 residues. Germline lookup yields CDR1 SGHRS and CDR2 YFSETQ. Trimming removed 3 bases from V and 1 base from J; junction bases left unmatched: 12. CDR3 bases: TGCGCCAGCAGCTCGACCCCCCCCGGGACTAGATCCTACAATGAGCAGTTCTTC. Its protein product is CASSSTPPGTRSYNEQFF.

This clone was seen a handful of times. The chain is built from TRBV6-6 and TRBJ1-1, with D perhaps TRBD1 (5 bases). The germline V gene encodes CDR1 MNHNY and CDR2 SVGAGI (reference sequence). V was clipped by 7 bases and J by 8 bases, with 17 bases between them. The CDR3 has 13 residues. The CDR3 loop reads CASKGAQYAEAFF. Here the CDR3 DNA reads TGTGCCAGCAAAGGGGCACAGTACGCCGAAGCTTTCTTT.

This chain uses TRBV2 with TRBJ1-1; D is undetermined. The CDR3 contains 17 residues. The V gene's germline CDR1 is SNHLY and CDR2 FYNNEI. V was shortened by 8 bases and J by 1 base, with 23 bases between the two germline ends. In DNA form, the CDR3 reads TGTGCCAGCTCTTTCGAGCGAATGGTCGGCCAGAACACTGAAGCTTTCTTT. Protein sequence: CASSFERMVGQNTEAFF.

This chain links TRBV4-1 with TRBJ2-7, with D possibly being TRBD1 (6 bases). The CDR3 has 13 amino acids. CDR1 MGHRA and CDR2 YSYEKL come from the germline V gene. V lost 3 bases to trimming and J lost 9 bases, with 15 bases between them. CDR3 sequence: CASSQFNRERQYF. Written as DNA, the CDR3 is TGCGCCAGCAGCCAGTTTAACAGGGAGCGGCAGTACTTC.

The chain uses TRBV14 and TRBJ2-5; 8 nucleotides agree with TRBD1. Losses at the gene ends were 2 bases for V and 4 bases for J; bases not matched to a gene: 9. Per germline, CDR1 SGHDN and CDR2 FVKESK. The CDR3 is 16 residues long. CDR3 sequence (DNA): TGTGCCAGCAGCCAAATCTCGCAGGGGGCGGCAGAGACCCAGTACTTC. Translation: CASSQISQGAAETQYF. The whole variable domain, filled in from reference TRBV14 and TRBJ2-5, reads EAGVTQFPSHSVIEKGQTVTLRCDPISGHDNLYWYRRVMGKEIKFLLHFVKESKQDESGMPNNRFLAERTGGTYSTLKVQPAELEDSGVYFCASSQISQGAAETQYFGPGTRLLVL.

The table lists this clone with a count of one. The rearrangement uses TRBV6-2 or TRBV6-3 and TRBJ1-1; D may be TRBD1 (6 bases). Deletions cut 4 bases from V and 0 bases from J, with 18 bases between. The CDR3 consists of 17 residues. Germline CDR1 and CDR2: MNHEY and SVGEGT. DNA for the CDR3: TGTGCCAGCAGTTTCAGACTTGGACAGCCCTTGAACACTGAAGCTTTCTTT. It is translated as CASSFRLGQPLNTEAFF.

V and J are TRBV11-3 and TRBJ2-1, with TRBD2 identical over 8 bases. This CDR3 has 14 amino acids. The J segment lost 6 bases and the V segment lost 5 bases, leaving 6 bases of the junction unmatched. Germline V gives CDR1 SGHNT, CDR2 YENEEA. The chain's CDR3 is CASSARLAPNEQFF. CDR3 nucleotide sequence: TGTGCCAGCAGCGCGCGACTAGCGCCCAATGAGCAGTTCTTC.

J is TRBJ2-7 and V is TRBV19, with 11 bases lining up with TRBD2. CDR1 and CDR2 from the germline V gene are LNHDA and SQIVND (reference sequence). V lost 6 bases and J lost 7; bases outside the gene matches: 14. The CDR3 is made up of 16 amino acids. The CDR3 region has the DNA TGTGCCAGTAGCCCCCACGGTTTAGCGGGAGGGCGTGAGCAGTACTTC. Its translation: CASSPHGLAGGREQYF.

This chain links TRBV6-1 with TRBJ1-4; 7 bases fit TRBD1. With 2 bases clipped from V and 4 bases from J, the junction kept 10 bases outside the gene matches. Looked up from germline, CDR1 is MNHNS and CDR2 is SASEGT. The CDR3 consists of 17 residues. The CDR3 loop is CASSELEGQGVNEKLFF. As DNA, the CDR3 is TGTGCCAGCAGTGAACTTGAGGGGCAGGGGGTTAATGAAAAACTGTTTTTT.

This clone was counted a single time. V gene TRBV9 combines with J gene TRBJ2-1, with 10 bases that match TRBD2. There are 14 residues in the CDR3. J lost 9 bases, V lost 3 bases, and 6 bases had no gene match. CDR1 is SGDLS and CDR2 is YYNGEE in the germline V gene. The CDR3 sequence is CASSETSGSREQFF. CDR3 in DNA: TGTGCCAGCAGCGAGACTAGCGGGTCCCGTGAGCAGTTCTTC.

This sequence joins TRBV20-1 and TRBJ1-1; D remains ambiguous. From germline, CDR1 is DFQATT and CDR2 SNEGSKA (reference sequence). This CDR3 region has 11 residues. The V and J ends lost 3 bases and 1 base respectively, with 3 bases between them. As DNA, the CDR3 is TGCAGTGCTAGGGCGAACACTGAAGCTTTCTTT. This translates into CSARANTEAFF.

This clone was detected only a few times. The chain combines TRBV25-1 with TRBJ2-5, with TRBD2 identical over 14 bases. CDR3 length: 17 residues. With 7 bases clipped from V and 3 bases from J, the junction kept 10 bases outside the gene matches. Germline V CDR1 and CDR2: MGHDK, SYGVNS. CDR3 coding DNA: TGTGCCAGCATAGACCAGGGACTAGCGGGAGTGGAAGAGACCCAGTACTTC. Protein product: CASIDQGLAGVEETQYF.

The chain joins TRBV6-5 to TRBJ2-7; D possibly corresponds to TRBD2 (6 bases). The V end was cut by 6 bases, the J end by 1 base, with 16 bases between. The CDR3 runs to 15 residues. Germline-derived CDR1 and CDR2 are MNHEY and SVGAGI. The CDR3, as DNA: TGTGCCAGCAGCCGCACTGGCGGGGCATCCTACGAGCAGTACTTC. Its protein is CASSRTGGASYEQYF.

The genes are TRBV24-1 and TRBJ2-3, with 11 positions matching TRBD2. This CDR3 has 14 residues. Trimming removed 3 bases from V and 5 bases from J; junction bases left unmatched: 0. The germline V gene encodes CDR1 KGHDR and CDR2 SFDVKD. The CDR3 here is CATSDTSGGDTQYF. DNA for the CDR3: TGTGCCACCAGTGATACTAGCGGGGGAGATACGCAGTATTTT.

CDR3 DNA sequence: TGTGCCAGCAGCCAAGGAGATCCGAGAGTAAATGGAGGGGGCTACACCTTC. The encoded protein is CASSQGDPRVNGGGYTF. The V and J genes are TRBV3-1 (or the pseudogene TRBV3-2) and TRBJ1-2; no clear D. V was cut by 1 base and J by 8 bases, with 23 bases left in between. This CDR3 region has 17 residues. Germline loops: CDR1 LGHDT, CDR2 YNNKEL (reference sequence).

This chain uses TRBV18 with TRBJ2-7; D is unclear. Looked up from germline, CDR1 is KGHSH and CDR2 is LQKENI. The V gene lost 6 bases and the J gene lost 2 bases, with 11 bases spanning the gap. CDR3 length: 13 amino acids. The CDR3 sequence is CASSRDTAYEQYF. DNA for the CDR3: TGTGCCAGCTCTCGAGACACAGCCTACGAGCAGTACTTC.

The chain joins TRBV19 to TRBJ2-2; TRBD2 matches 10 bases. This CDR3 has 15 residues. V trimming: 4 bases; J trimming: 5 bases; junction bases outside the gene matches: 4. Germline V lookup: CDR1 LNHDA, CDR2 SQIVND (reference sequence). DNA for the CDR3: TGTGCCAGTAGTACTAGCGGGAGAAAAACCGGGGAGCTGTTTTTT. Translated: CASSTSGRKTGELFF.

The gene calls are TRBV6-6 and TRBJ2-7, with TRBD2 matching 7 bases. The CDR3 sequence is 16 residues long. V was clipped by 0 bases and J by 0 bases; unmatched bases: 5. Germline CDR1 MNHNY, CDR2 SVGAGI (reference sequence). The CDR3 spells CASSYSAGESSYEQYF. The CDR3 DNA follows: TGTGCCAGCAGTTACTCTGCGGGAGAAAGCTCCTACGAGCAGTACTTC.

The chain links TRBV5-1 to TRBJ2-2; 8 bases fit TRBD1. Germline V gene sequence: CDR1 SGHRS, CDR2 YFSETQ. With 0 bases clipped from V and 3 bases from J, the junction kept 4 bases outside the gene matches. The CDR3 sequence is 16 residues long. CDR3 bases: TGCGCCAGCAGCTTGGCGGGGACAGGTGACACCGGGGAGCTGTTTTTT. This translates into CASSLAGTGDTGELFF.

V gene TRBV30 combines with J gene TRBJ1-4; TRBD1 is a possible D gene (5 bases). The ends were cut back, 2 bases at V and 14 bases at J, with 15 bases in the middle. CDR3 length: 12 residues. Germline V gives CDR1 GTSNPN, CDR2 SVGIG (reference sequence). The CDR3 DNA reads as TGTGCCTGGAGTCGGCAGGGCAAGTGGCTGTTTTTT. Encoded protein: CAWSRQGKWLFF.